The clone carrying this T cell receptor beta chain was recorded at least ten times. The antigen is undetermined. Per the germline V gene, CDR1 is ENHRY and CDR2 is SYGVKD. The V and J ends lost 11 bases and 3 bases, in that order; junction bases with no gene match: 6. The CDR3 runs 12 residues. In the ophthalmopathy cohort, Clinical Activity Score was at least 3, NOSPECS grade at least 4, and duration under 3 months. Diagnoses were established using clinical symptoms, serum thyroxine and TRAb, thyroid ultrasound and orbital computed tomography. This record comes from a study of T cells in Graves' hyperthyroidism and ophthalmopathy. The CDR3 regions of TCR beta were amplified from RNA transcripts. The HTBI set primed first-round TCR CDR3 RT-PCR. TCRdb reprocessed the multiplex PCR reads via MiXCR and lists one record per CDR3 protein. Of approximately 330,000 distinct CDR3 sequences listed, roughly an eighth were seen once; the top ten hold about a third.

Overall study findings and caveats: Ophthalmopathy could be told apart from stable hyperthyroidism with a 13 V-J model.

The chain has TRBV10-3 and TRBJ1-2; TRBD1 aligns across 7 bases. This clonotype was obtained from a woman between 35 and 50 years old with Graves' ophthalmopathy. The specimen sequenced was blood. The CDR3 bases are TGTGCCGCCCGACAGGGCCACTATGGCTACACCTTC. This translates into CAARQGHYGYTF.